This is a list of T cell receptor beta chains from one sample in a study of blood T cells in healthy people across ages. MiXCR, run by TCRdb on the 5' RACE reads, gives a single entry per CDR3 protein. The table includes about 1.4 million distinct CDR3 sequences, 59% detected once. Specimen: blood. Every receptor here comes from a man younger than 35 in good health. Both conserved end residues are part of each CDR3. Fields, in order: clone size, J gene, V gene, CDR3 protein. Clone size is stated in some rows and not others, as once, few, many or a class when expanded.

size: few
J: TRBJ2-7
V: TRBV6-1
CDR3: CASSEWQGNLYEQYF

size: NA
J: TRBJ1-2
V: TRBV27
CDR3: CASSSGQINYGYTF

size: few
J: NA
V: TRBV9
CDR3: CASSARGFSHEQYF

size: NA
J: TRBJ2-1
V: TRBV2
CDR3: CASILSRWNEQFF

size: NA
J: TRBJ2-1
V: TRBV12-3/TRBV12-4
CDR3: CASSLAVPGGDNEQFF

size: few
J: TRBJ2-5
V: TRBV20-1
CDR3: CSARIGGYQETQYF

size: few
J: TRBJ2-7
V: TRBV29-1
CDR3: CSVRKENEQYF

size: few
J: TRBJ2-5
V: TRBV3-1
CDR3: CASSFWRGAGEETQYF

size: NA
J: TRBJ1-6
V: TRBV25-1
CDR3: CASTSSGYSPLHF

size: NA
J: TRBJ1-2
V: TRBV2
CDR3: CASSGAGGLRNGYTF

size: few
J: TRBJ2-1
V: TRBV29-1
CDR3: CSILAGTIPSYNEQFF

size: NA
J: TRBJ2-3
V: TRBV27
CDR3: CASSPLGSGAVDTQYF

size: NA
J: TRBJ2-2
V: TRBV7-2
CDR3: CASSLNLGWGQGANTGELFF

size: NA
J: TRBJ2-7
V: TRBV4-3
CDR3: CASSYGLAGGMGEQYF

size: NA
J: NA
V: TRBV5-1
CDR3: CASSLLDFREQYF

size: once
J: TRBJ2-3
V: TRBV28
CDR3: CASSQGTGFADTQYF

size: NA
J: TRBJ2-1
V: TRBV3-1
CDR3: CASSQDSGDAYNEQFF

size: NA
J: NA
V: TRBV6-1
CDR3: CASRWTSGRSETQYF

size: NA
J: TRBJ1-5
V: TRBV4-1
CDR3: CASSQTGPGTNQPQHF

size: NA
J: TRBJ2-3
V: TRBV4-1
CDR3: CASSQTVTDTQYF

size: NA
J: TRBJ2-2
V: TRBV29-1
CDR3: CSVASLAIGELFF

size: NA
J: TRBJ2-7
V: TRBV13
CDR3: CASSFWGQVREQYF

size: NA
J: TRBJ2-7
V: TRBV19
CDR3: CASSIDPGGLNSYEQYF

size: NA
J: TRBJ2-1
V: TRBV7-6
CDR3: CASSPQAPNNEQFF

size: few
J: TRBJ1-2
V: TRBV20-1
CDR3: CSASATGATYGYTF

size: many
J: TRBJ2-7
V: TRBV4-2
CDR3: CASSQPDRVRYEQYF

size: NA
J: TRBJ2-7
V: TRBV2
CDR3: CASSGQGSRYEQYF

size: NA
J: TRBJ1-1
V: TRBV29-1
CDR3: CSVEILGERTGRAAFF

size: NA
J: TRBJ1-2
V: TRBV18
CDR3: CASFAGTGPYGYTF

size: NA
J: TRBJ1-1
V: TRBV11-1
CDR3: CASSHRGGDTEAFF

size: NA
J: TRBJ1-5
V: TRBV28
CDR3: CATLGQGGNQPQHF

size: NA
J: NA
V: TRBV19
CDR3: CASNEGLPQETQYF

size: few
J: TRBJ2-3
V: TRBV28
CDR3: CASSLGASSTDTQYF

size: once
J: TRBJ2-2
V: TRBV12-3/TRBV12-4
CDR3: CASSLGGLTGAGELFF

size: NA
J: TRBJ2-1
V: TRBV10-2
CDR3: CASSDGALSYNEQFF

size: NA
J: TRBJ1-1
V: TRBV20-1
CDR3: CSAQRDRGQETQAFF

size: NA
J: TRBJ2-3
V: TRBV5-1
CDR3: CASSLAGTTSDTQYF

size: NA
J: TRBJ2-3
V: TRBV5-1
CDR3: CASSLEGRSSDTQYF

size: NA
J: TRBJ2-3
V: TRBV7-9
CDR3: CASTHPKLGPTGDTQYF

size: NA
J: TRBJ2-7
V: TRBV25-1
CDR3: CASSSFRGRGHEQYF

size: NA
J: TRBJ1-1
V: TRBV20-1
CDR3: CSAGENTGAFF

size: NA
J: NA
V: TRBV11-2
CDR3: CASSLVAGNSYEQYF

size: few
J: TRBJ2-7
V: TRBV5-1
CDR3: CASAVDWGSYEQYF

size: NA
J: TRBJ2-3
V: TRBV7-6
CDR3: CASSPSSGRVSSADTQYF

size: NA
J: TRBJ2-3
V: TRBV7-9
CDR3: CASSPRFTDTQYF

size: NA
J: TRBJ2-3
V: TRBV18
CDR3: CASSPSMGGGLTDTQYF

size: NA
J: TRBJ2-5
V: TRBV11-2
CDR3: CASRQAFTDRGRTQYF

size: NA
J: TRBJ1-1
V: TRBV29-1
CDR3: CSVAGPIAEAFF

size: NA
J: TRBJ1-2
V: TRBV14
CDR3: CASSQEDRVEGYTF

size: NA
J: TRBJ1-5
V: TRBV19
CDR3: CASSMGRREHQPQHF

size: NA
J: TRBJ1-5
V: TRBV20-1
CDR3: CSATGTENNQPQHF

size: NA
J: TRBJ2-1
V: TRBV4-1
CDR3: CASSWSGGAPYNEQFF

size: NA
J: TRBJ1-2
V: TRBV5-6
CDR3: CASSLLTAPNGYTF

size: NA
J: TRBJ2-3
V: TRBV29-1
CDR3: CSVNEPGSQDTQYF

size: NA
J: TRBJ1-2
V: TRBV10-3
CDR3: CAISESTGAMDGYTF

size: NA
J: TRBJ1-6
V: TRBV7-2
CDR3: CASSLDTGIGSPLHF

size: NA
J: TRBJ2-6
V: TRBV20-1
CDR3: CSARDSSDRNLGANVLTF

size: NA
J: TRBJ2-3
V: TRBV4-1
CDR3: CAPSRGTDTQYF

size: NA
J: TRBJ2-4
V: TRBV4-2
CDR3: CASSQPQVEEEQYF

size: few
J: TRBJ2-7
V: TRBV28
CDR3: CASSLDFRGSSYEQYF